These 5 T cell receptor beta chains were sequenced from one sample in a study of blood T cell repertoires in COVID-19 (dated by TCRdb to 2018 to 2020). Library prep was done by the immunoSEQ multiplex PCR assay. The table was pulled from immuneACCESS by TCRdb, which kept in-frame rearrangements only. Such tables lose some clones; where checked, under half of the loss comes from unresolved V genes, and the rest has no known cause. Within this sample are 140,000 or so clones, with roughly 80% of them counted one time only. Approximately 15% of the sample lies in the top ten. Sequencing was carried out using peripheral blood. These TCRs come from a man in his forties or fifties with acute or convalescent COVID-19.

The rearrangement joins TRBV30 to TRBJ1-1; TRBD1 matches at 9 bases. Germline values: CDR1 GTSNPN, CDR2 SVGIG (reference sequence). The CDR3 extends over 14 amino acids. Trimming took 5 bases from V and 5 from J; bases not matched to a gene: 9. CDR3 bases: TGTGCCTGGGTGGGACAGGGAAGGTGGACTGAAGCTTTCTTT. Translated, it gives CAWVGQGRWTEAFF.

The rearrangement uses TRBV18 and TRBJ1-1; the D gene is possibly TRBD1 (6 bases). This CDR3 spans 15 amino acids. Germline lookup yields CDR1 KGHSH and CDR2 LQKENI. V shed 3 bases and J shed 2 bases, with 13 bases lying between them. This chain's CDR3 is CASSPHPQGNTEAFF. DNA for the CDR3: TGTGCCAGCTCACCCCACCCACAGGGCAACACTGAAGCTTTCTTT.

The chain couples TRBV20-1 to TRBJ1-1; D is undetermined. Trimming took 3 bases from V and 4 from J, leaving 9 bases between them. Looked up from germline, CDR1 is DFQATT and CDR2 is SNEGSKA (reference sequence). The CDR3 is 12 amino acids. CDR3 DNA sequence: TGCAGTGCTAGTCGTGAGGGCACTGAAGCTTTCTTT. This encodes CSASREGTEAFF.

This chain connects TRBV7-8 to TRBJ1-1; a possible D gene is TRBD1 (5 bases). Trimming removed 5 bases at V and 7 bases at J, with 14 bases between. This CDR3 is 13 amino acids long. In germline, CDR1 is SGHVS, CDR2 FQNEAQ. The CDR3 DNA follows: TGTGCCAGCAGCAATCCAGGGAATGGTGAAGCTTTCTTT. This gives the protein CASSNPGNGEAFF.

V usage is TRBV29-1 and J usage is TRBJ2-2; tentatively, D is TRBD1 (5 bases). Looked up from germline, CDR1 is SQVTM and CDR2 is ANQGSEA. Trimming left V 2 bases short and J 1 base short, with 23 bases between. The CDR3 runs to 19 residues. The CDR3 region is CSVENPTVREGENTGELFF. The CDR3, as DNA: TGCAGCGTTGAAAACCCCACCGTGCGAGAAGGGGAGAACACCGGGGAGCTGTTTTTT.